This TCR beta chain was identified during a study of shared clonotypes between healthy human individuals. V lost 5 bases and J lost 6, with 17 bases in between. Germline V gives CDR1 MNHNS, CDR2 SASEGT. The CDR3 has 14 amino acids. Measured with immunoSEQ multiplex PCR; TCRdb has only the in-frame clones, and not every one. In the table there are 2.5 million or so clones, about 92% of which are singletons. This clone was picked up one time. The receptor was isolated from a man aged 18 to 29 in good health. The sequenced material came from naive CD4+ T cells sorted from blood. Subset: CD45RA+ positively selected. The rearrangement uses TRBV6-1 and TRBJ2-7, with D tentatively TRBD1 or TRBD2 (5 bases each). The CDR3 loop reads CASSSGTSLLEQYF. The CDR3, as DNA: TGTGCCAGCAGTTCCGGGACCTCCCTCCTCGAGCAGTACTTC.